The rows below give T cell receptor beta chains drawn from one sample of a study of control samples from healthy donors and cancer patients. Produced via immunoSEQ multiplex PCR; TCRdb's table is partial and in-frame only. Found here are 200,000 to 250,000 clones, over 90% of them singletons; the top ten hold roughly 1.6%. Sequenced sample: blood. Receptors were obtained from a man aged 50-59 years in good health. CDR3s include the opening cysteine and the closing phenylalanine or tryptophan.

TRBJ2-5	11	TRBV28	CASRSQETQYF
TRBJ1-4	12	TRBV7-9	CASSFGAEKLFF
TRBJ1-3	17	TRBV15	CATSRDRLTGVGDTIYF
TRBJ1-2	14	TRBV19	CASSTLDLNYGYTF
TRBJ1-6	15	TRBV4-3	CASSQEKGAGSPLHF
TRBJ1-2	16	TRBV6-5	CASSYESGMGVYGYTF
TRBJ1-1	13	TRBV7-2	CASSYTGGTEAFF
TRBJ2-1	14	TRBV24-1	CATNPSRASNEQFF
TRBJ2-3	14	TRBV5-4	CASSPGQGKDTQYF
TRBJ2-3	14	TRBV6-2/TRBV6-3	CASSPLGGRDTQYF
TRBJ1-2	15	TRBV27	CASSKQGLQHYGYTF
TRBJ2-1	18	TRBV15	CATSRGQGGTSSYNEQFF
TRBJ1-4	16	TRBV5-6	CASKLGVGRANEKLFF
TRBJ2-7	14	TRBV5-1	CASGPGGSTYEQYF
TRBJ2-4	13	TRBV5-1	CASSLEQGSIQYF
TRBJ2-5	14	TRBV11-3	CASSLEGGQETQYF
TRBJ1-5	15	TRBV21-1	CARALCVQANQPQHF
TRBJ2-5	14	TRBV5-5	CASSLDRVQETQYF
TRBJ2-3	18	TRBV7-3	CASSALAGAPRGTDTQYF
TRBJ2-1	15	TRBV9	CASSVGVREYNEQFF
TRBJ1-1	14	TRBV3-1/TRBV3-2	CASSQVPGITEAFF
TRBJ2-3	17	TRBV7-9	CASSLRNQRGAPDTQYF
TRBJ2-1	16	TRBV28	CASSLWGAGGLGEQFF
TRBJ2-5	15	TRBV7-9	CASSLPSGGKETQYF
TRBJ1-5	15	TRBV5-6	CASSLRGASGQPQHF
TRBJ2-6	15	TRBV5-1	CASSAGFTAANVLTF
TRBJ1-1	16	TRBV19	CASSILVGGTNTEAFF
TRBJ2-1	14	TRBV7-7	CASSLNPASLEQFF
TRBJ2-1	17	TRBV15	CATSRRTSGGPYNEQFF
TRBJ2-6	14	TRBV30	CAWSPGTGANVLTF
TRBJ1-1	10	TRBV3-1/TRBV3-2	CASSQGRTFF
TRBJ1-1	13	TRBV24-1	CATSDLDGYEAFF
TRBJ2-5	15	TRBV2	CASRRGEQGRETQYF
TRBJ1-5	14	TRBV2	CASMGTAESGPQHF
TRBJ2-5	14	TRBV3-1/TRBV3-2	CASSQVQGRETQYF
TRBJ2-7	16	TRBV6-2/TRBV6-3	CASSSQLAGVTYEQYF
TRBJ2-2	15	TRBV28	CASSYWSGGTGELFF
TRBJ1-1	14	TRBV9	CASGHGGGFTEAFF
TRBJ1-3	14	TRBV30	CAWSTEVSGNTIYF
TRBJ1-4	15	TRBV7-2	CASKVGGVPNEKLFF
TRBJ1-5	14	TRBV6-5	CASRMTSSNQPQHF
TRBJ1-6	13	TRBV2	CASNTGRNSPLHF
TRBJ2-1	14	TRBV5-1	CASSSIGTSNEQFF
TRBJ2-3	17	TRBV7-2	CASSLAGGAFGTDTQYF
TRBJ1-2	12	TRBV20-1	CSASKGIYGYTF
TRBJ1-2	16	TRBV2	CASSPRTGGGNYGYTF
TRBJ1-2	15	TRBV28	CASTPYGGYNYGYTF
TRBJ1-2	14	TRBV7-2	CASSSQGPKYGYTF
TRBJ2-3	14	TRBV19	CASSPGWGTDTQYF
TRBJ2-7	14	TRBV20-1	CSANDRTAPYEQYF
TRBJ1-5	15	TRBV19	CASSTTTGGSQPQHF
TRBJ1-3	18	TRBV3-1/TRBV3-2	CASSQDPSGGSSGNTIYF
TRBJ2-3	15	TRBV6-2/TRBV6-3	CASSYTGLGSDTQYF
TRBJ2-5	13	TRBV18	CASSPGQQETQYF
TRBJ1-2	14	TRBV7-6	CASSSQVGEYGYTF
TRBJ1-4	16	TRBV4-1	CASSQVRNSLNEKLFF
TRBJ2-7	13	TRBV5-5	CASSQITTREQYF
TRBJ2-3	12	TRBV20-1	CSASLSPDTQYF
TRBJ1-1	14	TRBV5-1	CASSFTGSYGEAFF